The sequence of this TCR beta chain was determined in a study of monozygotic twins with inflammatory bowel disease. Findings and limits, study-wide: A lone strong IBD-associated signal or clonotype found no support.

Investigators pulled total RNA out of whole blood and did not sort T cells. CDR3 length: 13 amino acids. Germline lookup yields CDR1 SGHTA and CDR2 FQGTGA. With regard to this clonotype: Antigen unknown.

The unique tags termed UMIs, each holding a 6-nucleotide sample barcode, were added by means of template switching. For both chains, the TCRalpha and TCRbeta cDNA went through two nested PCRs of approximately 16 and 9 cycles. TCRdb re-called the 5' RACE reads and catalogs CDR3 proteins one per entry, DNA excluded. Its table records 150,000 to 200,000 distinct CDR3 sequences. Material for sequencing was blood. The chain joins TRBV7-3 to TRBJ1-6. This TCR was recovered from a human donor with ulcerative colitis or Crohn's disease, or a healthy co-twin of an affected twin (not recorded which). The CDR3 here is CASSVKADSPLHF.